This record covers a single T cell receptor beta chain. Its antigen is not known. The PCR had 60 Vbeta and 13 Jbeta primers. Libraries were prepared by immunoSEQ multiplex PCR; TCRdb keeps only in-frame clonotypes and omits some of them. This sample has roughly 99,000 clones, with around 74% found just once. This specimen belongs to a study of cytomegalovirus exposure and HLA in healthy donors. Regarding the study as a whole: Common viral pathogens seemed, in a later analysis, to connect with several of the most significant clusters.

Sequenced: PBMCs. This receptor was taken from a woman in her thirties or forties in good health and CMV-seropositive.

The CDR3 DNA sequence: TGTGCCTGGGCAGGGGCGGATCAGCCCCAGCATTTT. Translating gives CAWAGADQPQHF. The rearrangement joins TRBV30 to TRBJ1-5; TRBD1 is a possible D gene (6 bases). From germline, CDR1 is GTSNPN and CDR2 SVGIG (reference sequence). Deletions cut 5 bases from V and 5 bases from J, with 10 bases between. The CDR3 has 12 residues.